This T cell receptor (beta chain) was obtained from a study of blood T cell repertoires in COVID-19. Overall study: PBMCs, B-cell-depleted T cells, or T cells provided the cDNA or gDNA that made up the material.

Authors' analysis steps: Cell counts per sample came from amplifying reference gene primers. The protocol was immunoSEQ multiplex PCR, while the TCRdb copy is restricted to in-frame clones and leaves out a portion. That table is the source of V, J and clone size, and D and trimming were worked out from the DNA. The sample lists 95,000 to 110,000 clones, around 82% seen once, with 13% in the top ten. The table lists this clone with a count of one. CDR1 MDHEN and CDR2 SYDVKM come from the germline V gene. Trimming stripped 5 bases from V and 0 bases from J, with 13 bases between. This CDR3 is 15 amino acids long.

The origin of this receptor is a human donor in a cohort sampled during active or convalescent COVID-19. The sequenced sample was peripheral blood. This sequence joins TRBV28 and TRBJ1-1; the D gene is possibly TRBD1 (5 bases). CDR3 nucleotides: TGTGCCAGCAGTGCTAGACAGCTTCTGAACACTGAAGCTTTCTTT. This gives the protein CASSARQLLNTEAFF. The full variable domain, with the rest looked up from reference TRBV28 and TRBJ1-1, is DVKVTQSSRYLVKRTGEKVFLECVQDMDHENMFWYRQDPGLGLRLIYFSYDVKMKEKGDIPEGYSVSREKKERFSLILESASTNQTSMYLCASSARQLLNTEAFFGQGTRLTVV.